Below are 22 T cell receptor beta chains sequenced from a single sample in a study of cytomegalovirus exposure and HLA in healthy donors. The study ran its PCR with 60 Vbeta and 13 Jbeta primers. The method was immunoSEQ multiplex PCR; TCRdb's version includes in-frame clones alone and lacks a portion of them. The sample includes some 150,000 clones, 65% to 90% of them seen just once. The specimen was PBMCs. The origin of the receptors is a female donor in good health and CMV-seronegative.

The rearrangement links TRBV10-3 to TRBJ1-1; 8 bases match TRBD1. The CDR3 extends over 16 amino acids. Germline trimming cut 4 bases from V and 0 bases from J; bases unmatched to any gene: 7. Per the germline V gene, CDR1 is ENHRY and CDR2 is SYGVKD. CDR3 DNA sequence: TGTGCCATCAGTGGAGCAGGGGGCAGCTTGAACACTGAAGCTTTCTTT. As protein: CAISGAGGSLNTEAFF.

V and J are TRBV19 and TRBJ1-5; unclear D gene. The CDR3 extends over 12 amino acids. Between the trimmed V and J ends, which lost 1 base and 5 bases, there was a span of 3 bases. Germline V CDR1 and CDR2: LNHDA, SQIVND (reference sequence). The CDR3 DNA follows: TGTGCCAGTAGTATAGGAGATCAGCCCCAGCATTTT. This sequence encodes CASSIGDQPQHF.

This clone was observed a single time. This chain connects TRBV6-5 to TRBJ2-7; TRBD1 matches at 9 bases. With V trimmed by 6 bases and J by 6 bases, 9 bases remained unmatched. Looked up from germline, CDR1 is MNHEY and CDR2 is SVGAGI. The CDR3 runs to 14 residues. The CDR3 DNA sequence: TGTGCCAGCAGGGTGACAGGGGGAAATCGCGAGCAGTACTTC. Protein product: CASRVTGGNREQYF.

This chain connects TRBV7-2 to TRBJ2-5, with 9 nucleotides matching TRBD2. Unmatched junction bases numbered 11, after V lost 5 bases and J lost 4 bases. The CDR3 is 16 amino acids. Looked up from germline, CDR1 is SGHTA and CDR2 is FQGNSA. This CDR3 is CASSPQAGGLGETQYF. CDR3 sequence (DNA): TGTGCCAGCAGCCCGCAAGCGGGAGGCCTGGGAGAGACCCAGTACTTC.

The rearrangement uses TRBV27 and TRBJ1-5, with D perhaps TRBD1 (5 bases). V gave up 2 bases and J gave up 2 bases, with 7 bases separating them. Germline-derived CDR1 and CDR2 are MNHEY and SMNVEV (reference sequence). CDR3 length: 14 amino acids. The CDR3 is CASSLIGGNQPQHF. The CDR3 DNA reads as TGTGCCAGCAGTTTAATAGGGGGCAATCAGCCCCAGCATTTT.

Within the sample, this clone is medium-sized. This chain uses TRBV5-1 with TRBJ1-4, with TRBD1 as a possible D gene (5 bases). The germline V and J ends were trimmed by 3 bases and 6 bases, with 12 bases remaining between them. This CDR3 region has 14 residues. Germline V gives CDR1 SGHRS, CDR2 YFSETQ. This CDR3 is CASSSAGGYEKLFF. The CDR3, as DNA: TGCGCCAGCAGCTCCGCGGGGGGTTATGAAAAACTGTTTTTT.

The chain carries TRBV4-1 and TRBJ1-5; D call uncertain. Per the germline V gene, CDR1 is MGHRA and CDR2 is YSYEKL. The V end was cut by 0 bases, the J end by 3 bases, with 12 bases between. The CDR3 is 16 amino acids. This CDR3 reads CASSQDRQALNQPQHF. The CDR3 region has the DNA TGCGCCAGCAGCCAAGACCGGCAGGCTCTCAATCAGCCCCAGCATTTT.

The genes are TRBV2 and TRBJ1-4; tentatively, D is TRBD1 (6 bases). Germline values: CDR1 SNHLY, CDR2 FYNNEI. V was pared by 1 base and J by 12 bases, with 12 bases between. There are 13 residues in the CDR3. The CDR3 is CASSEVDSPELFF. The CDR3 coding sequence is TGTGCCAGCAGTGAAGTGGACAGCCCCGAACTGTTTTTT.

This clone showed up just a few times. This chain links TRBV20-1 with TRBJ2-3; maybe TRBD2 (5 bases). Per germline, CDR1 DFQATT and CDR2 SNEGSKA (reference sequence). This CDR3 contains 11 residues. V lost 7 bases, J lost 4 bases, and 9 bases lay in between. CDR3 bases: TGCAGTGGGAAGAGGGCAGATACGCAGTATTTT. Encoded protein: CSGKRADTQYF.

The chain's CDR3 is CASSEGTGAYNEQFF. The CDR3 DNA is TGTGCCAGCAGTGAGGGGACAGGGGCCTACAATGAGCAGTTCTTC. The J gene is TRBJ2-1, the V gene TRBV6-1, with 10 bases aligning to TRBD1. This CDR3 region has 15 residues. V was clipped by 3 bases and J by 2 bases; unmatched bases: 1. CDR1 is MNHNS and CDR2 is SASEGT in the germline V gene.

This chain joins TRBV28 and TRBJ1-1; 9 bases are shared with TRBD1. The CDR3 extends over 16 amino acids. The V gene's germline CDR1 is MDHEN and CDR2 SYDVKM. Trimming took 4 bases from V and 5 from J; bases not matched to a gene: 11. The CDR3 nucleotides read TGTGCCAGCAGTTCCCCTCCGGGACAGGGCAAGACTGAAGCTTTCTTT. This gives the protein CASSSPPGQGKTEAFF.

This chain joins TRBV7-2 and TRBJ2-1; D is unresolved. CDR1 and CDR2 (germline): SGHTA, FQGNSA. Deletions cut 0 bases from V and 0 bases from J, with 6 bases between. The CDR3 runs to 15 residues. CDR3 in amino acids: CASSLAFSSYNEQFF. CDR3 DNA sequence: TGTGCCAGCAGCTTAGCGTTTAGCTCCTACAATGAGCAGTTCTTC.

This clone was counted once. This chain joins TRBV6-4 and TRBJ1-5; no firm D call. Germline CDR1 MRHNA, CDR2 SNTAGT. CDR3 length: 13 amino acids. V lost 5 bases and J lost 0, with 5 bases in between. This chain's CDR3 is CASSLNSNQPQHF. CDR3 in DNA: TGTGCCAGCAGTTTAAATAGCAATCAGCCCCAGCATTTT.

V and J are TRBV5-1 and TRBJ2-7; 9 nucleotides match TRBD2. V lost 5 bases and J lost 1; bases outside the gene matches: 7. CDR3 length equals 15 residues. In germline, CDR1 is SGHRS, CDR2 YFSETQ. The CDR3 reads CASSFIAGASYEQYF. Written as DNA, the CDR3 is TGCGCCAGCAGTTTCATAGCGGGAGCTTCCTACGAGCAGTACTTC.

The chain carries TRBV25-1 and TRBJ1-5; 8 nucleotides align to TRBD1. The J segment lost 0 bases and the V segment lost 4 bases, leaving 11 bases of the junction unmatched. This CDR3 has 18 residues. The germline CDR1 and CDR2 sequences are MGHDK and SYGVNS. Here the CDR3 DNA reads TGTGCCAGCAGTGCCGGGACAGGCCCTTTGTATAGCAATCAGCCCCAGCATTTT. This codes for CASSAGTGPLYSNQPQHF.

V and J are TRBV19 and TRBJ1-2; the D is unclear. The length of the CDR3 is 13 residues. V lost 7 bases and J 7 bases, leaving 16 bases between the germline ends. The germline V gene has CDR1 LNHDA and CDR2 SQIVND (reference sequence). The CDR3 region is CASTPERFLGYTF. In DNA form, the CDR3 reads TGTGCCAGTACCCCAGAGAGGTTCCTTGGCTACACCTTC.

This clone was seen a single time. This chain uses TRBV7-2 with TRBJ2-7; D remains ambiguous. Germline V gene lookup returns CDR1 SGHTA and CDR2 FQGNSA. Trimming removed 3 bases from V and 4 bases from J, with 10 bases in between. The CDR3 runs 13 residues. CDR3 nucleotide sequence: TGTGCCAGCAGCTTGAGCGAAGCATACGAGCAGTACTTC. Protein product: CASSLSEAYEQYF. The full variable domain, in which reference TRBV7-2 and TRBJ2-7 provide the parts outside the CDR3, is GAGVSQSPSNKVTEKGKDVELRCDPISGHTALYWYRQSLGQGLEFLIYFQGNSAPDKSGLPSDRFSAERTGGSVSTLTIQRTQQEDSAVYLCASSLSEAYEQYFGPGTRLTVT.

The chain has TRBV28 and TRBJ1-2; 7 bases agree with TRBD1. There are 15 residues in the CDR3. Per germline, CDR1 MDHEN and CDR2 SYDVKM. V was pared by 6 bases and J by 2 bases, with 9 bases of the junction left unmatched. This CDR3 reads CASRPFSQGNYGYTF. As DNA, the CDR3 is TGTGCCAGCAGGCCTTTCTCACAGGGGAACTATGGCTACACCTTC.

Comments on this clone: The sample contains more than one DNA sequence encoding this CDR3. In nucleotides, the CDR3 is TGTGCCAGCAGCGTCGGGGGTAGCACAGATACGCAGTATTTT. Amino acid sequence: CASSVGGSTDTQYF. The chain combines TRBV9 with TRBJ2-3; the D gene is possibly TRBD2 (6 bases). The CDR3 consists of 14 residues. The V end was cut by 2 bases, the J end by 0 bases, with 7 bases between. Germline assignment: CDR1 SGDLS and CDR2 YYNGEE. The whole variable domain, remainder taken from reference TRBV9 and TRBJ2-3, is DSGVTQTPKHLITATGQRVTLRCSPRSGDLSVYWYQQSLDQGLQFLIQYYNGEERAKGNILERFSAQQFPDLHSELNLSSLELGDSALYFCASSVGGSTDTQYFGPGTRLTVL.

CDR3: CASSSSGMNTEAFF. The CDR3 nucleotides read TGCGCCAGCAGCTCCTCAGGGATGAACACTGAAGCTTTCTTT. The chain joins TRBV5-1 to TRBJ1-1, with a tentative D call TRBD1 (5 bases). This CDR3 has 14 residues. CDR1 and CDR2 from the germline V gene are SGHRS and YFSETQ. Trimming took 3 bases from V and 0 from J, leaving 9 bases between them. Looking up the rest from reference TRBV5-1 and TRBJ1-1 gives the full variable domain: KAGVTQTPRYLIKTRGQQVTLSCSPISGHRSVSWYQQTPGQGLQFLFEYFSETQRNKGNFPGRFSGRQFSNSRSEMNVSTLELGDSALYLCASSSSGMNTEAFFGQGTRLTVV.

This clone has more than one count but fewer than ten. For the CDR3, the DNA is TGCGCCAGCAGCTTGGAGCCGGGGGGGGAGCCCTACAATGAGCAGTTCTTC. Protein sequence: CASSLEPGGEPYNEQFF. The chain couples TRBV5-1 to TRBJ2-1, with 8 bases that match TRBD2. This CDR3 spans 17 amino acids. Trimming removed 0 bases from V and 2 bases from J; junction bases left unmatched: 7. Germline assignment: CDR1 SGHRS and CDR2 YFSETQ.

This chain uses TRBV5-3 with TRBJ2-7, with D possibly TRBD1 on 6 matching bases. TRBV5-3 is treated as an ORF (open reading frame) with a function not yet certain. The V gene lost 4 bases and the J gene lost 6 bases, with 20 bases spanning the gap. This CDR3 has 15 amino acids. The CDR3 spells CARSLVGDTRCEQYF. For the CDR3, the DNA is TGTGCCAGAAGCCTGGTCGGGGACACCAGGTGCGAGCAGTACTTC.